The rows below give T cell receptor beta chains drawn from one sample of a study of cytomegalovirus exposure and HLA in healthy donors. Measured with immunoSEQ multiplex PCR; TCRdb has only the in-frame clones, and not every one. The sample comprises some 170,000 clones, 85% to 90% of which are singletons, and roughly 1.5% rests with the top ten. Sequenced input: PBMCs. These receptors were obtained from a woman in her twenties or thirties in good health and CMV-seronegative. CDR3s include the opening cysteine and the closing phenylalanine or tryptophan. Clone size is not always given. Where it is, it says once, few, many or a class for expanded clones.

length	V	size	J	CDR3
14	TRBV7-7	few	TRBJ2-5	CASSSTRGGETQYF
15	TRBV11-2	.	TRBJ1-2	CASSLAGGGSYGYTF
15	TRBV30	.	TRBJ2-1	CAWSWTKRGGGEQFF
15	TRBV5-1	.	TRBJ1-3	CASSPTELPGNTIYF
13	TRBV25-1	.	TRBJ1-3	CASLTGSGNTIYF
16	TRBV6-5	.	TRBJ2-1	CASSYSIGVGWGEQFF
17	TRBV9	.	TRBJ1-2	CASSVGALTGTGPSYTF
14	TRBV6-1	.	TRBJ1-6	CASSEGGNRGPLHF
14	TRBV4-2	.	TRBJ2-5	CASSLGTKQETQYF
15	TRBV4-3	.	TRBJ1-1	CASSQVRGAYTEAFF
18	TRBV5-1	.	TRBJ2-1	CASSPLFAGALLYNEQFF
17	TRBV5-1	.	TRBJ2-5	CASSLGRMDRVGETQYF
14	TRBV5-4	once	TRBJ1-1	CASSLGRGPTEAFF
17	TRBV11-3	.	TRBJ2-3	CASSLGGWGGDTDTQYF
14	TRBV7-9	few	TRBJ2-7	CASSPTGNSYEQYF
13	TRBV27	.	TRBJ2-3	CASSSGLGDTQYF
13	TRBV6-1	.	TRBJ2-7	CASSEASSYEQYF
16	TRBV18	.	TRBJ2-3	CASSPLAGESTDTQYF
15	TRBV6-1	.	TRBJ2-4	CASSEAAGGAGGQYF
15	TRBV18	.	TRBJ1-2	CASSPNNARVYGYTF
14	TRBV13	few	TRBJ2-2	CASSPRDWGGELFF
14	TRBV5-4	.	TRBJ1-2	CASYANRGAGGYTF
13	TRBV10-3	few	TRBJ1-6	CASRDRDNSPLHF
14	TRBV4-1	.	TRBJ1-2	CASSQDPGDYGYTF
15	TRBV6-5	.	TRBJ1-1	CASSYGRRGRWEAFF
14	TRBV5-6	.	TRBJ2-7	CASSLYRGTYEQYF
13	TRBV19	.	TRBJ1-5	CASSWTGDQPQHF
16	TRBV4-2	.	TRBJ1-1	CASSQPGSSDLPEAFF
14	TRBV10-3	.	TRBJ2-3	CAISTGTSEATQYF
14	TRBV10-3	.	TRBJ2-7	CAISSLAGDYEQYF
16	TRBV27	.	TRBJ1-4	CASSMDRTGSNEKLFF
18	TRBV9	.	TRBJ2-2	CASSVVAGLAPNTGELFF
16	TRBV7-8	.	TRBJ1-3	CASSSSRTASGNTIYF
15	TRBV25-1	.	TRBJ2-7	CASSERGRGSYEQYF
16	TRBV29-1	.	TRBJ2-4	CSVVPTGGLAKNIQYF
12	TRBV27	.	TRBJ1-4	CASTTLGEKLFF
16	TRBV9	few	TRBJ2-2	CASSPLVGTNTGELFF
12	TRBV29-1	.	TRBJ2-5	CSVSQVQETQYF
15	TRBV6-5	.	TRBJ2-7	CASSRSARAPHEQYF
14	TRBV5-6	.	TRBJ1-5	CASSRRGSNQPQHF
13	TRBV27	.	TRBJ2-7	CASSRGRAYEQYF
15	TRBV6-6	once	TRBJ1-2	CASSHWTDSDYGYTF
15	TRBV27	.	TRBJ2-2	CASSLTGGNTGELFF
15	TRBV5-1	.	TRBJ1-4	CASSSDGGYNEKLFF
16	TRBV6-1	.	TRBJ1-6	CASSEWTGALNSPLHF
19	TRBV5-1	few	TRBJ2-6	CASSLPNITTVSGANVLTF
13	TRBV18	.	TRBJ1-5	CASSPEAGQPQHF
15	TRBV4-1	.	TRBJ2-5	CASSPVDGGQETQYF
15	TRBV7-9	.	TRBJ1-2	CASSLESNSYYGYTF
14	TRBV7-9	.	TRBJ1-1	CASSDGQGVSEAFF
15	TRBV6-5	.	TRBJ2-1	CASSYQVSSYNEQFF
14	TRBV6-4	.	TRBJ2-1	CASSDAGGENEQFF
14	TRBV7-9	.	TRBJ2-7	CASSWSASSYEQYF
16	TRBV5-1	.	TRBJ2-1	CASSLGGPGTHNEQFF
19	TRBV7-8	.	TRBJ2-2	CASSLVPLSGAANTGELFF
14	TRBV19	.	TRBJ1-5	CASSRGTANQPQHF
15	TRBV5-4	few	TRBJ1-2	CASSLGVGGNYGYTF
16	TRBV5-1	few	TRBJ1-3	CASSWGNRASGNTIYF